The text below deals with one T cell receptor beta chain. The antigen is undetermined. The sample is drawn from a study of vaccination and CD4 T cells after COVID-19. Study details: Convalescent patients gave post-COVID blood a median about 100 days post-diagnosis, range 35 to 161.

The study sequenced cultured CD4+ T cell DNA using the Oncomine TCR Beta short-read assay. MiXCR was run by TCRdb on the PCR reads, yielding one entry per CDR3 protein. This table holds 17,000 or so distinct CDR3 sequences, around 75% found once. The treatment here: approximately nine-day PBMC culture with coronavirus spike peptide pools or control peptides (ViraFEST assay). From germline, CDR1 is MGHDK and CDR2 SYGVNS. Trimming cost V 1 base and J 3 bases, with 10 bases left between them. This CDR3 has 15 residues. The clonotype comes from a human donor who had recovered from COVID-19. This chain connects TRBV25-1 to TRBJ1-5; possible D gene TRBD1, 5 bases. Specimen: CD4+ T cells from blood, cultured in vitro. The chain's CDR3 is CASSESRGNNQPQHF. The CDR3 DNA follows: TGTGCCAGCAGTGAATCACGGGGGAACAATCAGCCCCAGCATTTT. Complete variable domain (other parts from reference TRBV25-1 and TRBJ1-5): EADIYQTPRYLVIGTGKKITLECSQTMGHDKMYWYQQDPGMELHLIHYSYGVNSTEKGDLSSESTVSRIRTEHFPLTLESARPSHTSQYLCASSESRGNNQPQHFGDGTRLSIL.